The sequence of this T cell receptor beta chain was determined in a study of blood T cell repertoires in COVID-19. At the level of the study: Specimens from acute and convalescent COVID-19 originated in the United States, Italy and Spain.

Original processing methods: Reference gene primer amplification gave estimated nucleated cell counts. Sequenced by immunoSEQ multiplex PCR; TCRdb stores in-frame clones only, minus some. From that table come the V and J calls and clone size; the DNA was used to work out D and trimming. The data hold under 150,000 clones, with around nine tenths observed a single time. The germline V gene has CDR1 LNHDA and CDR2 SQIVND (reference sequence). This CDR3 is built from 18 residues. V was cut by 6 bases and J by 5 bases, with 23 bases left in between. This clonotype was sampled from a human donor with active COVID-19. The donor label of this sample is uncertain. Sequencing used peripheral blood. The V gene is TRBV19, the J gene TRBJ1-6; tentatively, D is TRBD1 (5 bases). The CDR3 loop reads CASSTSRPSGVNNSPLHF. In DNA, the CDR3 is TGTGCCAGTAGCACCTCGAGGCCATCGGGGGTTAATAATTCACCCCTCCACTTT.